A selection of T cell receptor beta chains follows, all from one sample in a study of blood T cell repertoires in COVID-19. Here immunoSEQ multiplex PCR was the method, and the copy in TCRdb shows in-frame clones only, minus some. The sample holds about 64,000 clones, around 73% seen once. The sample consisted of peripheral blood. Source of these receptors: a man at least 80 years old with acute or convalescent COVID-19. The CDR3 runs from the conserved cysteine through the conserved F or W.

j_call	v_call	cdr3_aa
TRBJ2-6	TRBV7-9	CASSWPGITGANVLTF
TRBJ2-1	TRBV29-1	CSVRQGDNEQFF
TRBJ2-5	TRBV30	CAGGGRGETQYF
TRBJ2-1	TRBV11-3	CASSSERRNNEQFF
TRBJ1-6	TRBV19	CASSAYTGGGNSPLHF
TRBJ2-7	TRBV5-1	CASSPEGTVYEQYF
TRBJ2-2	TRBV6-2/TRBV6-3	CASSRSRTSGGGGELFF
TRBJ2-3	TRBV27	CASSFWGGGTDTQYF
TRBJ1-2	TRBV3-1/TRBV3-2	CASSQVTGTGYTF
TRBJ2-1	TRBV27	CASSPGLAGATLF
TRBJ1-6	TRBV3-1/TRBV3-2	CASSLGTAKTLHF
TRBJ1-2	TRBV5-4	CASSLGTNYGYTF
TRBJ2-4	TRBV5-1	CASSQGLAVNIQYF
TRBJ2-6	TRBV11-3	CASSHGLGQGSGANVLTF
TRBJ2-1	TRBV4-1	CASSQEGSLSGNEQFF
TRBJ2-3	TRBV27	CASQTAPSTDTQYF
TRBJ2-1	TRBV9	CASSLGQGNYEQFF
TRBJ2-3	TRBV24-1	CATSDFSGQGEDTQYF
TRBJ1-2	TRBV28	CASSLPLGLPGGDYGYTF
TRBJ1-5	TRBV3-1/TRBV3-2	CASSQGTGGDQPQHF
TRBJ1-3	TRBV5-6	CASSLNPRTDSGNTIYF
TRBJ1-1	TRBV5-1	CASRNRGNTEAFF
TRBJ1-1	TRBV5-1	CASSPLREGTEAFF
TRBJ1-5	TRBV6-5	CASSIHRDVQPQHF
TRBJ2-7	TRBV11-2	CASSLDAQGTYEQYF
TRBJ1-2	TRBV2	CASSEGVYGYTF
TRBJ1-3	TRBV3-1/TRBV3-2	CASSQDWDRVGNTIYF
TRBJ2-2	TRBV4-2	CASSQRLAGHTGELFF
TRBJ1-1	TRBV9	CASSPAGEGGEAFF
TRBJ2-3	TRBV13	CASGSGGSTDTQYF
TRBJ2-2	TRBV5-1	CASSPGTSGNTGELFF
TRBJ2-5	TRBV7-8	CASSLERETQYF
TRBJ2-1	TRBV19	CASSPGLFSNEQFF
TRBJ1-1	TRBV6-5	CASSYLVLDQGEAFF
TRBJ1-5	TRBV24-1	CATSEGGTNQPQHF
TRBJ2-7	TRBV24-1	CATSATSAAYEQYF
TRBJ2-5	TRBV7-8	CASSLWDSLVLAGGGETQYF
TRBJ2-3	TRBV19	CASSAEGHHTQYF
TRBJ2-1	TRBV9	CASSVGGSGGPSYNEQFF
TRBJ2-5	TRBV30	CAWGRIGTTKETQYF